Shown below are 24 T cell receptor beta chains from a single sample sequenced in a study of graft-versus-host responses after intestinal transplantation. Method: immunoSEQ multiplex PCR; TCRdb's copy keeps in-frame clones and lacks some. Of about 84,000 clones listed, 80% to 95% were seen once; the top ten hold just under 0.35%. Their antigens remain unidentified. The sample here was unstimulated CD4+ T cells sorted from spleen or lymph node cells, taken before transplant. All receptors derive from a human donor who was the organ donor for an intestinal transplant.

The V and J genes are TRBV7-8 and TRBJ2-2, with TRBD2 matching 10 bases. This CDR3 is built from 16 residues. With 0 bases clipped from V and 4 bases from J, the junction kept 2 bases outside the gene matches. CDR1 and CDR2 from the germline V gene are SGHVS and FQNEAQ. The CDR3 is CASSLATSGVTGELFF. CDR3 nucleotide sequence: TGTGCCAGCAGCTTAGCAACTAGCGGGGTCACCGGGGAGCTGTTTTTT.

The V call is TRBV28, the J call TRBJ2-2; TRBD2 agrees at 7 bases. The CDR3 spans 17 residues. CDR1 is MDHEN and CDR2 is SYDVKM in the germline V gene. The V gene end was trimmed by 1 base and the J gene end by 3 bases; junction bases not matched to a gene: 8. The CDR3 DNA follows: TGTGCCAGCAGTTTATTGCGGGGGAGGGATTACACCGGGGAGCTGTTTTTT. This codes for CASSLLRGRDYTGELFF.

The chain combines TRBV6-1 with TRBJ1-5; 7 bases are a match to TRBD1. CDR1 is MNHNS, CDR2 SASEGT, per germline. J was trimmed by 2 bases and V by 5 bases; bases with no gene match: 6. The CDR3 covers 15 residues. The chain's CDR3 is CASSQTGDRNQPQHF. The CDR3 DNA is TGTGCCAGCAGTCAAACAGGGGACCGCAATCAGCCCCAGCATTTT.

This chain uses TRBV6-4 with TRBJ1-5; 7 bases are shared with TRBD1. With V trimmed by 5 bases and J by 5 bases, 6 bases remained unmatched. Germline values: CDR1 MRHNA, CDR2 SNTAGT. The CDR3 covers 14 residues. CDR3 loop: CASSPGQSDQPQHF. The CDR3 nucleotides are TGTGCCAGCAGTCCGGGACAGTCTGATCAGCCCCAGCATTTT.

For the CDR3, the DNA is TGTGCCTGGAGTGTCGGGGATCGGGAAGGAGAGACCCAGTACTTC. Protein sequence: CAWSVGDREGETQYF. The chain combines TRBV30 with TRBJ2-5, with D possibly being TRBD2 (5 bases). V was cut by 0 bases and J by 4 bases, with 15 bases left in between. The germline V gene encodes CDR1 GTSNPN and CDR2 SVGIG (reference sequence). The CDR3 length is 15 residues.

This clone was detected once. The rearrangement uses TRBV28 and TRBJ1-4; 9 bases are shared with TRBD1. Germline assignment: CDR1 MDHEN and CDR2 SYDVKM. The CDR3 has 18 residues. V was clipped by 5 bases and J by 2 bases; unmatched bases: 12. CDR3 bases: TGTGCCAGCAGTCGAGCCGGGACAGGGTCTTTTACTAATGAAAAACTGTTTTTT. Translation gives CASSRAGTGSFTNEKLFF.

V gene TRBV28 combines with J gene TRBJ2-7; D is unclear. Trimming removed 2 bases at V and 2 bases at J, with 16 bases between. The CDR3 length is 16 residues. CDR1 and CDR2 (germline): MDHEN, SYDVKM. The CDR3 loop reads CASSLVSVHLAYEQYF. The CDR3 bases are TGTGCCAGCAGTTTAGTATCGGTCCACTTGGCCTACGAGCAGTACTTC. The whole variable domain, remainder taken from reference TRBV28 and TRBJ2-7, is DVKVTQSSRYLVKRTGEKVFLECVQDMDHENMFWYRQDPGLGLRLIYFSYDVKMKEKGDIPEGYSVSREKKERFSLILESASTNQTSMYLCASSLVSVHLAYEQYFGPGTRLTVT.

The chain joins TRBV9 to TRBJ1-1; D not resolved. Per the germline V gene, CDR1 is SGDLS and CDR2 is YYNGEE. This CDR3 spans 15 amino acids. The V end was cut by 0 bases, the J end by 4 bases, with 13 bases between. This CDR3 reads CASSVGPGGITEAFF. Here the CDR3 DNA reads TGTGCCAGCAGCGTAGGGCCCGGAGGCATCACTGAAGCTTTCTTT.

This sequence joins TRBV30 and TRBJ1-6; 8 bases fit TRBD1. CDR1 GTSNPN and CDR2 SVGIG come from the germline V gene (reference sequence). This CDR3 has 18 residues. V gave up 0 bases and J gave up 4 bases; unmatched junction bases: 11. CDR3 amino acids: CAWSVFRAGGRYNSPLHF. CDR3 sequence (DNA): TGTGCCTGGAGTGTATTTCGGGCAGGGGGCAGATATAATTCACCCCTCCACTTT.

The V call is TRBV10-1, the J call TRBJ2-7; D unresolved. The length of the CDR3 is 13 residues. Between the trimmed V and J ends, which lost 3 bases and 0 bases, there was a span of 6 bases. The V gene's germline CDR1 is WNHNN and CDR2 SYGVQD (reference sequence). Here the CDR3 reads CASSDRFSYEQYF. Here the CDR3 DNA reads TGCGCCAGCAGTGACCGGTTCTCCTACGAGCAGTACTTC.

This chain connects TRBV27 to TRBJ2-3; TRBD2 might be the D (5 bases). CDR3 length: 15 amino acids. Trimming pared 3 bases from V and 4 bases from J, leaving 14 bases between. From germline, CDR1 is MNHEY and CDR2 SMNVEV (reference sequence). CDR3 nucleotide sequence: TGTGCCAGCAGTTTCACCCACGGGGTTGCAGATACGCAGTATTTT. Translated, it gives CASSFTHGVADTQYF.

This clone was found once. The CDR3 here is CASSPPGMTGVGYTF. The CDR3 coding sequence is TGTGCCAGCAGCCCCCCCGGGATGACAGGGGTGGGCTACACCTTC. The chain couples TRBV14 to TRBJ1-2, with 8 bases identical to TRBD1. The CDR3 extends over 15 amino acids. V gave up 4 bases and J gave up 8 bases; unmatched junction bases: 12. CDR1 SGHDN and CDR2 FVKESK come from the germline V gene.

The count of this clone is one. The chain is built from TRBV19 and TRBJ1-1, with no clear D. The CDR3 covers 12 residues. CDR1 is LNHDA, CDR2 SQIVND, per germline (reference sequence). Trimming pared 5 bases from V and 10 bases from J, leaving 14 bases between. Here the CDR3 reads CASSPEGFGAFF. In DNA, the CDR3 is TGTGCCAGTAGTCCCGAGGGATTCGGAGCTTTCTTT.

The chain joins TRBV6-5 to TRBJ1-3; D possibly corresponds to TRBD1 (5 bases). The CDR3 loop spans 14 amino acids. V lost 2 bases and J 2 bases, leaving 7 bases between the germline ends. The V gene's germline CDR1 is MNHEY and CDR2 SVGAGI. CDR3 DNA sequence: TGTGCCAGCAGTTACGTCAGGGCTGGAAACACCATATATTTT. Amino acid sequence: CASSYVRAGNTIYF.

The CDR3 reads CASSASPGSPSYEQYF. The CDR3 region has the DNA TGTGCCAGCAGTGCCTCTCCAGGGTCCCCATCCTACGAGCAGTACTTC. This rearrangement joins TRBV28 to TRBJ2-7; D might be TRBD1 (5 bases). The CDR3 extends over 16 amino acids. Trimming cost V 5 bases and J 1 base, with 18 bases left between them. Germline V gives CDR1 MDHEN, CDR2 SYDVKM.

This chain uses TRBV30 with TRBJ1-2, with D uncertain. Trimming removed 1 base at V and 1 base at J, with 22 bases between. Germline assignment: CDR1 GTSNPN and CDR2 SVGIG (reference sequence). CDR3 length: 18 amino acids. The CDR3 here is CAWSGVRGQHDFNYGYTF. CDR3 in DNA: TGTGCCTGGAGTGGGGTCCGAGGGCAGCACGACTTTAACTATGGCTACACCTTC.

The table lists this clone with a few counts. CDR3 coding DNA: TGTGCCAGCACCCAGGGGTTCCAAGAGACCCAGTACTTC. The encoded protein is CASTQGFQETQYF. The chain employs TRBV11-2 and TRBJ2-5; tentative D call: TRBD1 (6 bases). This CDR3 spans 13 amino acids. CDR1 and CDR2 (germline): SGHAT, FQNNGV. The ends were cut back, 7 bases at V and 1 base at J, with 10 bases in the middle.

This clone was seen only a few times. The gene calls are TRBV9 and TRBJ2-6; 8 nucleotides match TRBD2. Germline values: CDR1 SGDLS, CDR2 YYNGEE. V was pared by 6 bases and J by 0 bases, with 2 bases of the junction left unmatched. The CDR3 consists of 15 residues. Here the CDR3 DNA reads TGTGCCAGCACGGGGACTAGCTCTGGGGCCAACGTCCTGACTTTC. This encodes CASTGTSSGANVLTF.

The chain joins TRBV10-3 to TRBJ2-7; no firm D call. The length of the CDR3 is 14 residues. Germline CDR1 ENHRY, CDR2 SYGVKD. Trimming removed 10 bases from V and 2 bases from J, with 18 bases in between. In DNA form, the CDR3 reads TGTGCCACGGCGGAGTTAGGAGAAACCTACGAGCAGTACTTC. Translation: CATAELGETYEQYF.

The chain recombines TRBV7-9 with TRBJ1-1; 7 nucleotides match TRBD1. The CDR3 spans 14 residues. After removal of 2 bases from V and 6 bases from J, the junction contained 6 bases not matched to a gene. Germline loops: CDR1 SEHNR, CDR2 FQNEAQ (reference sequence). The DNA for the CDR3 is TGTGCCAGCAGCTTACAGGGGGGTTTATCTGAAGCTTTCTTT. It encodes CASSLQGGLSEAFF.

The chain couples TRBV10-3 to TRBJ2-3, with 15 bases fitting TRBD2. CDR3 length equals 16 residues. The V and J ends lost 6 bases and 6 bases, in that order; junction bases with no gene match: 7. Germline V gene lookup returns CDR1 ENHRY and CDR2 SYGVKD. The CDR3 sequence: CAIRRTSGGVVDTQYF. The CDR3 region has the DNA TGTGCCATCAGGAGGACTAGCGGGGGGGTCGTGGATACGCAGTATTTT.

J is TRBJ2-3 and V is TRBV7-2; 10 bases are shared with TRBD2. V shed 2 bases, J shed 4 bases, and the junction held 0 bases outside the gene matches. The CDR3 loop spans 14 amino acids. Germline CDR1 and CDR2: SGHTA and FQGNSA. CDR3 in DNA: TGTGCCAGCAGCTTAAGCGGGGGGGCAGATACGCAGTATTTT. The encoded protein is CASSLSGGADTQYF.

The chain has TRBV5-6 and TRBJ2-7; D uncertain. Germline lookup yields CDR1 SGHDT and CDR2 YYEEEE. This CDR3 spans 11 amino acids. V dropped 4 bases and J dropped 6 bases, with 8 bases sitting between them. The CDR3 here is CASSLFSEQYF. The CDR3 DNA sequence: TGTGCCAGCAGCCTCTTCAGCGAGCAGTACTTC.

This clone was seen a handful of times. The chain joins TRBV5-4 to TRBJ2-5, with a tentative D call TRBD1 (5 bases). This CDR3 has 13 amino acids. Deletions cut 7 bases from V and 4 bases from J, with 14 bases between. Germline V gives CDR1 SGHNT, CDR2 YYREEE (reference sequence). The CDR3 DNA is TGTGCCAGCTCCAGGGTAGGTGGAGAGACCCAGTACTTC. Protein product: CASSRVGGETQYF.